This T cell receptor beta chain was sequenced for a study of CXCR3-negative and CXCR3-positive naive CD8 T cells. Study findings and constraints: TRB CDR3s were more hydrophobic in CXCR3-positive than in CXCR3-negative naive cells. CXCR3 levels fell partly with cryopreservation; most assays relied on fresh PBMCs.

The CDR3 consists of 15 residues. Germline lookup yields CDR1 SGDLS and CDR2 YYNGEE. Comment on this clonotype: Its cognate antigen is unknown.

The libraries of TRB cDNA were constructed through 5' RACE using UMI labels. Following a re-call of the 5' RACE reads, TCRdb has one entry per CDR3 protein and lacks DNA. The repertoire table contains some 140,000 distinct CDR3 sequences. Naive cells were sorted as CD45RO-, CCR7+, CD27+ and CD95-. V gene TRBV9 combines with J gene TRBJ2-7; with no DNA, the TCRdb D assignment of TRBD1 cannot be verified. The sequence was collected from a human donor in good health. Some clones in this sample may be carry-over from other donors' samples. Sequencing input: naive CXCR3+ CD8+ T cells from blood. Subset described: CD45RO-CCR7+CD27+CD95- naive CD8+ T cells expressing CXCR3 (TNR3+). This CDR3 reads CASSADSGVTYEQYF. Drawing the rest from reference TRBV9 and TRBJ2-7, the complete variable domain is DSGVTQTPKHLITATGQRVTLRCSPRSGDLSVYWYQQSLDQGLQFLIQYYNGEERAKGNILERFSAQQFPDLHSELNLSSLELGDSALYFCASSADSGVTYEQYFGPGTRLTVT.